The 10 T cell receptor beta chains reported below all come from one sample, sequenced in a study of cytotoxic CD8 clonotypes in ibrutinib-treated CLL. Method: immunoSEQ multiplex PCR; TCRdb's copy keeps in-frame clones and lacks some. The sample includes 150,000 or so clones, 60% to 80% seen only once; the top ten take approximately 28%. Sequencing used PBMCs, obtained after 12 months of ibrutinib treatment. These receptors all stem from a human donor with chronic lymphocytic leukemia.

The chain carries TRBV27 and TRBJ2-3; TRBD2 matches at 16 bases. This CDR3 comprises 14 residues. The germline V gene has CDR1 MNHEY and CDR2 SMNVEV (reference sequence). With V trimmed by 5 bases and J by 10 bases, 3 bases remained unmatched. The CDR3 is CASSLGTSGRAQYF. The CDR3, as DNA: TGTGCCAGCAGTCTTGGGACTAGCGGGAGGGCGCAGTATTTT.

This clone appeared once. The J gene is TRBJ1-2, the V gene TRBV6-5, with D tentatively TRBD1 (5 bases). The CDR3 consists of 14 residues. V was pared by 6 bases and J by 3 bases, with 14 bases between. In germline, CDR1 is MNHEY, CDR2 SVGAGI. The CDR3 is CASSRTRGDYGYTF. For the CDR3, the DNA is TGTGCCAGCAGCCGGACTAGGGGCGACTATGGCTACACCTTC.

This rearrangement joins TRBV5-1 to TRBJ2-7, with 7 bases aligning to TRBD1. CDR3 length: 14 amino acids. Germline lookup yields CDR1 SGHRS and CDR2 YFSETQ. The trim removed 3 bases at V and 5 bases at J, leaving 8 bases unmatched. The CDR3 sequence: CASSSANRGDEQYF. In DNA, the CDR3 is TGCGCCAGCAGCTCCGCTAACAGGGGCGACGAGCAGTACTTC. The entire variable domain, with the rest obtained from reference TRBV5-1 and TRBJ2-7, is as follows: KAGVTQTPRYLIKTRGQQVTLSCSPISGHRSVSWYQQTPGQGLQFLFEYFSETQRNKGNFPGRFSGRQFSNSRSEMNVSTLELGDSALYLCASSSANRGDEQYFGPGTRLTVT.

The chain uses TRBV6-4 and TRBJ1-6; 8 nucleotides agree with TRBD1. The V gene end was trimmed by 4 bases and the J gene end by 8 bases; junction bases not matched to a gene: 1. The V gene's germline CDR1 is MRHNA and CDR2 SNTAGT. The length of the CDR3 is 13 residues. The CDR3 DNA reads as TGTGCCAGCAGTGCGACAGGGGATTCACCCCTCCACTTT. Its translation: CASSATGDSPLHF.

This clone appeared a few times. The rearrangement links TRBV11-3 to TRBJ1-6; weak D call: TRBD1 (5 bases). Germline CDR1 reads SGHNT; CDR2 reads YENEEA. CDR3 length: 14 amino acids. Trimming removed 1 base at V and 6 bases at J, with 7 bases between. The CDR3 coding sequence is TGTGCCAGCAGCTTAGGACAGCTTAATTCACCCCTCCACTTT. Translation gives CASSLGQLNSPLHF.

The CDR3 protein is CASQRDFAAYEQYF. The CDR3 DNA follows: TGTGCCAGTCAGAGGGATTTCGCCGCCTACGAGCAGTACTTC. The chain has TRBV7-2 and TRBJ2-7; D perhaps matches TRBD2 (5 bases). CDR1 is SGHTA and CDR2 is FQGNSA in the germline V gene. CDR3 size: 14 residues. V was trimmed by 9 bases and J by 2 bases, leaving 17 bases between them.

This sequence joins TRBV7-2 and TRBJ1-2, with D unresolved. Trimming pared 1 base from V and 5 bases from J, leaving 8 bases between. The CDR3 is 13 amino acids. Germline V gene data show CDR1 as SGHTA and CDR2 as FQGNSA. In nucleotides, the CDR3 is TGTGCCAGCAGCTTAGAGGGATGGTATGGCTACACCTTC. This encodes CASSLEGWYGYTF.

The sample holds a few counts of this clone. The chain employs TRBV30 and TRBJ2-2, with D unclear. The CDR3 contains 12 residues. V gave up 2 bases and J gave up 5 bases, with 6 bases separating them. Germline assignment: CDR1 GTSNPN and CDR2 SVGIG (reference sequence). The CDR3 sequence: CAWSIETGELFF. CDR3 in DNA: TGTGCCTGGAGTATAGAGACCGGGGAGCTGTTTTTT.

In DNA form, the CDR3 reads TGTGCCAGTAGAAGGGACGTCCGTGAGACCCAGTACTTC. As protein: CASRRDVRETQYF. The J gene is TRBJ2-5, the V gene TRBV19; D may match TRBD1 or TRBD2 (5 bases each). Germline-derived CDR1 and CDR2 are LNHDA and SQIVND (reference sequence). The length of the CDR3 is 13 residues. V was pared by 6 bases and J by 5 bases, with 13 bases between. Based on the CDR3 plus reference TRBV19 and TRBJ2-5, the full variable domain is DGGITQSPKYLFRKEGQNVTLSCEQNLNHDAMYWYRQDPGQGLRLIYYSQIVNDFQKGDIAEGYSVSREKKESFPLTVTSAQKNPTAFYLCASRRDVRETQYFGPGTRLLVL.

This chain joins TRBV6-5 and TRBJ1-5, with 7 positions matching TRBD1. J lost 5 bases, V lost 7 bases, and 8 bases had no gene match. The V gene's germline CDR1 is MNHEY and CDR2 SVGAGI. The CDR3 loop spans 14 amino acids. CDR3 amino acids: CASKRTGSYQPQHF. The CDR3 nucleotides read TGTGCCAGCAAACGGACAGGTTCGTATCAGCCCCAGCATTTT.